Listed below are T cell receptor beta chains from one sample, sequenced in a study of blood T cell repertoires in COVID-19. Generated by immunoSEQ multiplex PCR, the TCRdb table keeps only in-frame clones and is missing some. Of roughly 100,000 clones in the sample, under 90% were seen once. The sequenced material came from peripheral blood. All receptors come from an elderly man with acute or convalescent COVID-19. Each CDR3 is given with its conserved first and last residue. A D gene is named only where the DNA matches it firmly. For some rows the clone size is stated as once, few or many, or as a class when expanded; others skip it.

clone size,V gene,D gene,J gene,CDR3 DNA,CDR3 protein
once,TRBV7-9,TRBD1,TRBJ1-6,TGTGCCAGCAGCTCCACGGACAGGGGGTCCTATAATTCACCCCTCCACTTT,CASSSTDRGSYNSPLHF
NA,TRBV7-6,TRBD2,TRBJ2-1,TGTGCCAGCAGACCGATAGCGGGAGGGAACAATGAGCAGTTCTTC,CASRPIAGGNNEQFF
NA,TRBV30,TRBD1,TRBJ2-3,TGTGCCTGGACAGGGGGACCCACAGATACGCAGTATTTT,CAWTGGPTDTQYF
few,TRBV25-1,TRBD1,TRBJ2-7,TGTGCCAGCAGTGAATGGGGACAGGCCTACGAGCAGTACTTC,CASSEWGQAYEQYF
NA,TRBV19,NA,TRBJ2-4,TGTGCCAGTAGTAGGGGAGATGCCAAAAACATTCAGTACTTC,CASSRGDAKNIQYF
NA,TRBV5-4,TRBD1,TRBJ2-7,TGTGCCAGCAGCATCTTCGGGACAGGGGGCTACGAGCAGTACTTC,CASSIFGTGGYEQYF
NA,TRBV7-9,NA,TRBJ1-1,TGTGCCAGCGGCCCACAGGGGAACACTGAAGCTTTCTTT,CASGPQGNTEAFF
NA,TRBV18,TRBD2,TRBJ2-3,TGTGCCAGCTCACGAGGGACTAGCGGGTACACAGATACGCAGTATTTT,CASSRGTSGYTDTQYF
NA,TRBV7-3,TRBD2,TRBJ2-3,TGTGCCAGCAGCCAGACTAGCGGGAGTGAGGAATCGCAGTATTTT,CASSQTSGSEESQYF
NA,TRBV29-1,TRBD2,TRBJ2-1,TGCAGCGTTGAATGGCCTTGGGGGGGAGCGGGAGGCAGCTCCTACAATGAGCAGTTCTTC,CSVEWPWGGAGGSSYNEQFF
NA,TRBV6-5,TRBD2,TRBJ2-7,TGTGCCAGCGAATTAGCGGGACTCTACGAGCAGTACTTC,CASELAGLYEQYF
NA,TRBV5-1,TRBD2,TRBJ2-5,TGCGCCAGCAACGCCCGTCTTCTAGCGGCAAAACAAGAGACCCAGTACTTC,CASNARLLAAKQETQYF
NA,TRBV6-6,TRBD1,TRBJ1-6,TGTGCCAGCAGTCAACCTTCAGGGACAGGGGCCAATAATTCACCCCTCCACTTT,CASSQPSGTGANNSPLHF
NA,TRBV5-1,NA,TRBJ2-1,TGCGCCAGCAGCTTGGGAGGGAGCTCCTACAATGAGCAGTTCTTC,CASSLGGSSYNEQFF
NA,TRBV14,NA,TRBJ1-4,TGTGCCAGCAGCCAAAATCCATACAGGGCCTATAATGAAAAACTGTTTTTT,CASSQNPYRAYNEKLFF
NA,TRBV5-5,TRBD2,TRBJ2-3,TGTGCCAGCAGCTTTGCCCACCTCGGACTAGCGGCCAGCACAGATACGCAGTATTTT,CASSFAHLGLAASTDTQYF
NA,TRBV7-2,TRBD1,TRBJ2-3,TGTGCCAGCAGCTTAAGTAGAGGGACAGGGACAGATACGCAGTATTTT,CASSLSRGTGTDTQYF
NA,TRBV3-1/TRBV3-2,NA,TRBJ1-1,TGTGCCAGCAGCCAAGTAGTGGGGGGCACTGAAGCTTTCTTT,CASSQVVGGTEAFF
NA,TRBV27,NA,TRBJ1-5,TGTGCCAGCAGTTTATCGCAGTATCAGCCCCAGCATTTT,CASSLSQYQPQHF
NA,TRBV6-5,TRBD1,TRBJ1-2,TGTGCCAGCAGTTACGTTACAGGGGTGACCATAGAGGGCTACACCTTC,CASSYVTGVTIEGYTF
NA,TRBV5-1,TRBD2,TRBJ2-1,TGCGCCAGCAGCTTACTAGCGGGGGGATACAATGAGCAGTTCTTC,CASSLLAGGYNEQFF
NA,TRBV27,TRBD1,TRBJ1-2,TGTGCCAGCAGTTCACGTTCAGGGGGAAGGTCGGATGGCTACACCTTC,CASSSRSGGRSDGYTF
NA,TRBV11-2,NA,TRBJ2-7,TGTGCCAGCAGCTTATACGCCCACGGCGGCAACTACGAGCAGTACTTC,CASSLYAHGGNYEQYF
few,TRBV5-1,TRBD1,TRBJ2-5,TGCGCCAGCAGCCCCCGAGGACAGGGGGCGAAGACCCAGTACTTC,CASSPRGQGAKTQYF
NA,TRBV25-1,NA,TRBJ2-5,TGTGCCAGCAGCTATTTTTACCGAGAGACCCAGTACTTC,CASSYFYRETQYF
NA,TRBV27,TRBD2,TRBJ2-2,TGTGCCAGCAGTAACCATGGTTTGGGTGGGAGGGCCGCCGGGGAGCTGTTTTTT,CASSNHGLGGRAAGELFF
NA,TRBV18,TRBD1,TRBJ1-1,TGTGCCAGCTCACCACTAGAATCAGGGACAGGGGGTGGAAGGACTGAAGCTTTCTTT,CASSPLESGTGGGRTEAFF
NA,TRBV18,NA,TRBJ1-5,TGTGCCAGCTCACCGCCGGGAGGCAGCTTAATCAATCAGCCCCAGCATTTT,CASSPPGGSLINQPQHF
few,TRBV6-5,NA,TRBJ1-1,TGTGCCAGCAGCTCCCGACAGGCTGAAGCTTTCTTT,CASSSRQAEAFF
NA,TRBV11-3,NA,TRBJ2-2,TGTGCCAGCAGCTCCCCCTATCTCCCCGGGGAGCTGTTTTTT,CASSSPYLPGELFF
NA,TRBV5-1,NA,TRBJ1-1,TGCGCCAGCAGCTTCGACAGACCGAACACTGAAGCTTTCTTT,CASSFDRPNTEAFF
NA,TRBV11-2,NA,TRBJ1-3,TGTGCCAGCAGCTTAGATCGGGGAGGGCTCGGAAACACCATATATTTT,CASSLDRGGLGNTIYF
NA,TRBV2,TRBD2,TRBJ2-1,TGTGCCAGCCAGTCTAGCGGTTACAATGAGCAGTTCTTC,CASQSSGYNEQFF
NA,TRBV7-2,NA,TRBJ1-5,TGTGCCAGCAGCTTTACGACAGCCTTCAATCAGCCCCAGCATTTT,CASSFTTAFNQPQHF
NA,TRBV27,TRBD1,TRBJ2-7,TGTGCCAGCAGTTCACTCACCTCGACAGGGTATAACTCCTACGAGCAGTACTTC,CASSSLTSTGYNSYEQYF
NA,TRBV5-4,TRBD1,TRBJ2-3,TGTGCCAGCAGTCACCGGGACAGGGGCACAGATACGCAGTATTTT,CASSHRDRGTDTQYF
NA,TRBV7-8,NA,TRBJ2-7,TGTGCCAGCAGCCCCCGAACGGGCGAGCAGTACTTC,CASSPRTGEQYF
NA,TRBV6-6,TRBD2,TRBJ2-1,TGTGCCAGCAGTTACTCTGGTGGGAGGGCCCGGAGTGAGCAGTTCTTC,CASSYSGGRARSEQFF
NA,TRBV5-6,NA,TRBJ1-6,TGTGCCAGCAGCTTGAGGGGATTGGGATCACCCCTCCACTTT,CASSLRGLGSPLHF
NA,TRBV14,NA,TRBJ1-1,TGTGCCAGCAGAGGAGAAGTCGCGAACACTGAAGCTTTCTTT,CASRGEVANTEAFF
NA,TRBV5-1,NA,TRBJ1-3,TGCGCCAGCAGCTTGGCCGCGTACTCTGGAAACACCATATATTTT,CASSLAAYSGNTIYF
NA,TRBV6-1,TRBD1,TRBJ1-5,TGTGCCAGCAGTGAGAGAGGGACAGCTCTGGGGCAATATCAGCCCCAGCATTTT,CASSERGTALGQYQPQHF
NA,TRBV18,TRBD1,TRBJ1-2,TGTGCCAGCTCACCACCAGTGGGATTACAGGGGGCAGCATATGGCTACACCTTC,CASSPPVGLQGAAYGYTF
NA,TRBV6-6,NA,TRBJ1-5,TGTGCCAGCAGTACCTCGGGGAATGGCAATCAGCCCCAGCATTTT,CASSTSGNGNQPQHF
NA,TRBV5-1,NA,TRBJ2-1,TGCGCCAGCAGCCCGCCGACAGGCACCTTCTACAATGAGCAGTTCTTC,CASSPPTGTFYNEQFF